A selection of T cell receptor beta chains follows, all from one sample in a study of cytomegalovirus exposure and HLA in healthy donors. Profiling relied on immunoSEQ multiplex PCR, and the TCRdb table lists in-frame clones only, not all of them. Among 76,000 or so clones listed, roughly 94% were seen once. Material for sequencing was PBMCs. Every receptor here comes from a woman younger than 30 in good health and CMV-seropositive. The CDR3 runs from the conserved cysteine through the conserved F or W. The order of the fields is V gene, CDR3 protein.

TRBV11-2 | CASSLGRGGPVRSGNTIYF
TRBV15 | CATSLWTSGGSTSSYEQYF
TRBV2 | CASSEGRGGLYTQYF
TRBV7-3 | CASSPSYTRDTAYNEQFF
TRBV28 | CASRSGTSGEIQETQYF
TRBV6-6 | CASSRQGTETQYF
TRBV4-2 | CASSPFSGELFF
TRBV4-2 | CASSQVQAGGQETQYF
TRBV7-8 | CASSSTQGPTREAFF
TRBV6-1 | CASSEDRGVVGNTIYF
TRBV2 | CASGISGVREKLFF
TRBV30 | CAWSVGLAGLGEQYF
TRBV7-2 | CASSPKETQYF
TRBV4-2 | CASSSLFRGTEAFF
TRBV2 | CASSDRLAGGQEQFF
TRBV4-1 | CASSLTGSRDGYTF
TRBV4-3 | CASSQKGTSGHTQYF
TRBV11-2 | CASSLGWGGDEQFF
TRBV27 | CASRTGQNTEAFF
TRBV7-2 | CASSPGLAEGTGELFF
TRBV7-2 | CASSLGPGIFEGYTF
TRBV28 | CASSPPAGWNTEAFF
TRBV5-5 | CASSLTGFYGYTF
TRBV11-2 | CASSPATGYYEQYF
TRBV30 | CAWSGPGNTEAFF
TRBV5-1 | CASSSVPSTDTQYF
TRBV18 | CASSPLFGTGETQYF
TRBV18 | CASSPRGGQGSYEQYF
TRBV2 | CASRGVRGHYEQYF
TRBV6-5 | CASSLQVPDTQYF
TRBV9 | CASSVGGDYNEQFF
TRBV5-4 | CASSLKFGGGYEKLFF
TRBV29-1 | CSVEDGENGYTF
TRBV7-6 | CASLPGTSGRAGDTQYF
TRBV6-1 | CASSVGDSSYEQYF
TRBV7-2 | CASSLEGVQETQYF
TRBV19 | CASSPDRDRNGYTF
TRBV2 | CASTLDSPGYTF
TRBV5-1 | CASSPGGLDGYTF
TRBV7-2 | CASSLDSYTEAFF
TRBV7-9 | CASSANQETQYF
TRBV2 | CASSGYNLNTEAFF
TRBV5-6 | CASSPKKDRVEAFF
TRBV7-3 | CASSSGLVNEQFF
TRBV2 | CASSEGSSGYNEQFF
TRBV29-1 | CSASNQGSGNTIYF
TRBV4-2 | CASSQDSLGGEQYF
TRBV7-2 | CASSLNSAYEQYF
TRBV7-9 | CASTQTGSGTIYF
TRBV7-2 | CASSLARAMNTEAFF
TRBV10-3 | CAISARLAGEGGELFF
TRBV5-4 | CASRGTRQFTDTQYF
TRBV2 | CASQGTGELFF
TRBV5-1 | CASSSRGGDTGELFF
TRBV7-9 | CASSPGTGNMNTEAFF